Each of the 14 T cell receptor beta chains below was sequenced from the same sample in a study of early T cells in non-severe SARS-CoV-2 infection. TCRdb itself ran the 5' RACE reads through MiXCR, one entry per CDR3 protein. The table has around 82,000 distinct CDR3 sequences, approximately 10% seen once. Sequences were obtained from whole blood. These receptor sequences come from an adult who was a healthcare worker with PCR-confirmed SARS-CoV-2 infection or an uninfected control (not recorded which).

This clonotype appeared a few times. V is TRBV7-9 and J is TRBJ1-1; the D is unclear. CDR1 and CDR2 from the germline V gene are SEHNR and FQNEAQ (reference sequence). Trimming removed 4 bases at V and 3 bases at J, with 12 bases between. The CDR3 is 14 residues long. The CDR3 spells CASSSDSRDTEAFF. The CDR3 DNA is TGTGCCAGCAGCTCCGACTCGAGGGACACTGAAGCTTTCTTT.

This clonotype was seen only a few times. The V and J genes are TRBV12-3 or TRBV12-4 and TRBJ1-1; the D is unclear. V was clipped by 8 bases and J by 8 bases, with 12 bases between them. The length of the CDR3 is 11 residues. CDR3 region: CASSRTVEAFF. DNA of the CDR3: TGTGCCAGCTCCAGGACGGTCGAAGCTTTCTTT.

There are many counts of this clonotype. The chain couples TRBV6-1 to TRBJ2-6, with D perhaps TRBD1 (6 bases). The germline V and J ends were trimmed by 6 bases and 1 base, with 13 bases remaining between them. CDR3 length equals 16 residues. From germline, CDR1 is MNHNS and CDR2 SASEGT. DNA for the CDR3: TGTGCCAGCAGCCGAGAAGGACAGTCTGGGGCCAACGTCCTGACTTTC. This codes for CASSREGQSGANVLTF.

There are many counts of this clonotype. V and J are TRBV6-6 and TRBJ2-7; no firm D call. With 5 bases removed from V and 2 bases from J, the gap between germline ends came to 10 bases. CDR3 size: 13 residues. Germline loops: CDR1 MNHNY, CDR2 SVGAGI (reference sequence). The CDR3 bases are TGTGCCAGCAGTCCCGGGCCTCCCTACGAGCAGTACTTC. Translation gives CASSPGPPYEQYF.

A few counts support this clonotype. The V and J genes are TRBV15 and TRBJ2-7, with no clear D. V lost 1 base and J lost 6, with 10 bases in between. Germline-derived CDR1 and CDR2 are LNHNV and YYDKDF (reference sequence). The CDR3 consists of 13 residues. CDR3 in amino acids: CATSRGPGGEQYF. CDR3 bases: TGTGCCACCAGCAGAGGACCGGGCGGCGAGCAGTACTTC.

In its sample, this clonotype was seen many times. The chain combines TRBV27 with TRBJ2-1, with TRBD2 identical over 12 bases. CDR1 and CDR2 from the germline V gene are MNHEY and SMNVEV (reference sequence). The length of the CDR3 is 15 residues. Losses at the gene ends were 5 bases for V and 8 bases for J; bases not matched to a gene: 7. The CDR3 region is CASSRGTSGRDEQFF. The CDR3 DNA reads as TGTGCCAGCAGTCGCGGGACTAGCGGGCGGGATGAGCAGTTCTTC.

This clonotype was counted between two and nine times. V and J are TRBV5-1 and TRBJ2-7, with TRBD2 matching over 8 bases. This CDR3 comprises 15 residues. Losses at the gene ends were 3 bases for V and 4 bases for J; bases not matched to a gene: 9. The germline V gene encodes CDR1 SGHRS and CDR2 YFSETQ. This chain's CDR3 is CASSSGAGAGYEQYF. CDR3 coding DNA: TGCGCCAGCAGCTCGGGAGCGGGGGCTGGATACGAGCAGTACTTC.

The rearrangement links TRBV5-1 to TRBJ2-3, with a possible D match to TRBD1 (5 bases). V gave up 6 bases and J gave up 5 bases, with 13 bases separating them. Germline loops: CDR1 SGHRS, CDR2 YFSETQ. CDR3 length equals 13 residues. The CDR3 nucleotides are TGCGCCAGCAATCGGCAGGGTATAGATACGCAGTATTTT. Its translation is CASNRQGIDTQYF.

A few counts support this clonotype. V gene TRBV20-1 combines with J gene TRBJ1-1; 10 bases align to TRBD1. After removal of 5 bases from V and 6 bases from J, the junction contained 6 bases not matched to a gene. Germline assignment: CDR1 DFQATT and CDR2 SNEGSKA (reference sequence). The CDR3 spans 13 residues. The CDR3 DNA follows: TGCAGTGCTCAAGACAGGGGGCGGGCTGAAGCTTTCTTT. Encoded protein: CSAQDRGRAEAFF.

The CDR3 here is CASIGGNEQYF. CDR3 coding DNA: TGTGCCAGCATAGGAGGGAACGAGCAGTACTTC. This rearrangement joins TRBV2 to TRBJ2-7; D possibly corresponds to TRBD2 (6 bases). The CDR3 runs 11 residues. CDR1 SNHLY and CDR2 FYNNEI come from the germline V gene. Trimming left V 7 bases short and J 5 bases short, with 9 bases between.

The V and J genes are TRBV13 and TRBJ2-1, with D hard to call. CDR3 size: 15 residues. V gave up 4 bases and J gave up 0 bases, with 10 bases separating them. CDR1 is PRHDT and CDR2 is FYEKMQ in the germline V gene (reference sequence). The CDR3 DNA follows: TGTGCCAGCAGCTCGGACCTATTCTCCTACAATGAGCAGTTCTTC. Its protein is CASSSDLFSYNEQFF. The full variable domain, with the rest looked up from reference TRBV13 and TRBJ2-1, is AAGVIQSPRHLIKEKRETATLKCYPIPRHDTVYWYQQGPGQDPQFLISFYEKMQSDKGSIPDRFSAQQFSDYHSELNMSSLELGDSALYFCASSSDLFSYNEQFFGPGTRLTVL.

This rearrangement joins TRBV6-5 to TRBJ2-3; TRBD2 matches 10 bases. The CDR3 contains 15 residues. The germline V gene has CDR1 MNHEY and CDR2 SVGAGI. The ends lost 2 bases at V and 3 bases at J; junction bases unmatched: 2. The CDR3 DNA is TGTGCCAGCAGTTACAAGGGACTAGCGACAGATACGCAGTATTTT. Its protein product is CASSYKGLATDTQYF.

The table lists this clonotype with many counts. The CDR3 reads CASSFSGPGGSPLHF. The CDR3 DNA is TGTGCCAGCAGCTTCTCGGGACCTGGAGGCTCACCCCTCCACTTT. The V gene is TRBV12-3 or TRBV12-4, the J gene TRBJ1-6; perhaps TRBD1 as D (5 bases). V lost 6 bases, J lost 10 bases, and 19 bases lay in between. This CDR3 has 15 amino acids.

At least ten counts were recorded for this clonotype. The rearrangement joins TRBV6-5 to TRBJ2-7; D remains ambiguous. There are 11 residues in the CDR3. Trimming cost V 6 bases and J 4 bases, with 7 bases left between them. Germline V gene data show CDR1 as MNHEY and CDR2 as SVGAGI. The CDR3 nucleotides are TGTGCCAGCAGCTCAGTTTACGAGCAGTACTTC. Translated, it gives CASSSVYEQYF.